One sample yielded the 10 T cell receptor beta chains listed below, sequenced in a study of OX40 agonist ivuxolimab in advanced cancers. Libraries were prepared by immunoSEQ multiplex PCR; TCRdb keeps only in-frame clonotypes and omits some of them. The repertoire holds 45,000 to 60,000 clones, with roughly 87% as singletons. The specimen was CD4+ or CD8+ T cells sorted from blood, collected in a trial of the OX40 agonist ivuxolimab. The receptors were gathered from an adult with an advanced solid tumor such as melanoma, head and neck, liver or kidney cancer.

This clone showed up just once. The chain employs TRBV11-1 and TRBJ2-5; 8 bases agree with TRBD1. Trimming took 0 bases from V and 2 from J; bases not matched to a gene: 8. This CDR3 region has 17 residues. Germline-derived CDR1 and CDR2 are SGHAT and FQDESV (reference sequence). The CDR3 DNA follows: TGTGCCAGCAGCTTAGCATACCGACGGGACAGGCAAGAGACCCAGTACTTC. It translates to CASSLAYRRDRQETQYF.

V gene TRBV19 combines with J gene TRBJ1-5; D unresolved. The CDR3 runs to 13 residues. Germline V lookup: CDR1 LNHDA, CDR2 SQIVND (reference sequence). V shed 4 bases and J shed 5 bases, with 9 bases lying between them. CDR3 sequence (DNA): TGTGCCAGTAGTACCGCTGGGCATCAGCCCCAGCATTTT. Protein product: CASSTAGHQPQHF.

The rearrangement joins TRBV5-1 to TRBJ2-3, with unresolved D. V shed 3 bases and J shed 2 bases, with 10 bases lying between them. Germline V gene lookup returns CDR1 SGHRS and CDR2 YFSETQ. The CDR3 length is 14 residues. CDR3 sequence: CASSSTVITDTQYF. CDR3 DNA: TGCGCCAGCAGCTCGACCGTTATCACAGATACGCAGTATTTT.

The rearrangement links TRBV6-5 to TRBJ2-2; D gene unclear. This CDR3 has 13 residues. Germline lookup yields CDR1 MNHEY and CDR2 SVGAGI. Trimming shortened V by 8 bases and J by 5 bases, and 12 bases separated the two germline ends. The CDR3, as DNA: TGTGCCAGCTTCTTAGGAGAAACCGGGGAGCTGTTTTTT. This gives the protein CASFLGETGELFF.

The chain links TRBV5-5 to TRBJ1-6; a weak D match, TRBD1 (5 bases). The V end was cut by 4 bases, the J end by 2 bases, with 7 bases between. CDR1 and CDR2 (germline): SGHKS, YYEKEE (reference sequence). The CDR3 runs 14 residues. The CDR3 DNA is TGTGCCAGCAGCCCGGACACCTATAATTCACCCCTCCACTTT. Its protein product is CASSPDTYNSPLHF.

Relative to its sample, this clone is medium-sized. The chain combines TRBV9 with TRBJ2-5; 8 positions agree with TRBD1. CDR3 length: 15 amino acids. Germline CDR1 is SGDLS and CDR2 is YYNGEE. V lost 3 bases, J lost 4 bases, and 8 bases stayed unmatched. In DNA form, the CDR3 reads TGTGCCAGCAGCGAGGATTCAGGGGGCGGAGAGACCCAGTACTTC. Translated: CASSEDSGGGETQYF.

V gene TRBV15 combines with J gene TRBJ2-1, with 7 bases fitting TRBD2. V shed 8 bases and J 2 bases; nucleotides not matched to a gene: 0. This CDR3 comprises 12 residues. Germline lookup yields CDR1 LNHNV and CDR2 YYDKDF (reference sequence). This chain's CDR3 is CATAGAYNEQFF. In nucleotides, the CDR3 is TGTGCCACCGCGGGGGCCTACAATGAGCAGTTCTTC.

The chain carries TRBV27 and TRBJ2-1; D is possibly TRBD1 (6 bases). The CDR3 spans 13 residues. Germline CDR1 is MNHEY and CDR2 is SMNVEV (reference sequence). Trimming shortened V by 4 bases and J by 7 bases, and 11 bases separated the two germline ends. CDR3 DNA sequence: TGTGCCAGCAGTTCCGGGACAATGAATGAGCAGTTCTTC. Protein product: CASSSGTMNEQFF.

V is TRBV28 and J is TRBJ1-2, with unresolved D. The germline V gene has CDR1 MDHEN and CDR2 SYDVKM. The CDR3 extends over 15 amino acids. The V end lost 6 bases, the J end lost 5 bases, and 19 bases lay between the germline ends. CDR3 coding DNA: TGTGCCAGCAGCCCCATCGGGCTGGGGAGGTATGGCTACACCTTC. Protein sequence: CASSPIGLGRYGYTF.

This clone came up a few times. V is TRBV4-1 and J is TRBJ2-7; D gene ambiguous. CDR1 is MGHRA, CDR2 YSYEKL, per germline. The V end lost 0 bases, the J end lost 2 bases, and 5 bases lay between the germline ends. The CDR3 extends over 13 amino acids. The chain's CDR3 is CASSQDRTYEQYF. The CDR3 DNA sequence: TGCGCCAGCAGCCAAGATAGGACCTACGAGCAGTACTTC.